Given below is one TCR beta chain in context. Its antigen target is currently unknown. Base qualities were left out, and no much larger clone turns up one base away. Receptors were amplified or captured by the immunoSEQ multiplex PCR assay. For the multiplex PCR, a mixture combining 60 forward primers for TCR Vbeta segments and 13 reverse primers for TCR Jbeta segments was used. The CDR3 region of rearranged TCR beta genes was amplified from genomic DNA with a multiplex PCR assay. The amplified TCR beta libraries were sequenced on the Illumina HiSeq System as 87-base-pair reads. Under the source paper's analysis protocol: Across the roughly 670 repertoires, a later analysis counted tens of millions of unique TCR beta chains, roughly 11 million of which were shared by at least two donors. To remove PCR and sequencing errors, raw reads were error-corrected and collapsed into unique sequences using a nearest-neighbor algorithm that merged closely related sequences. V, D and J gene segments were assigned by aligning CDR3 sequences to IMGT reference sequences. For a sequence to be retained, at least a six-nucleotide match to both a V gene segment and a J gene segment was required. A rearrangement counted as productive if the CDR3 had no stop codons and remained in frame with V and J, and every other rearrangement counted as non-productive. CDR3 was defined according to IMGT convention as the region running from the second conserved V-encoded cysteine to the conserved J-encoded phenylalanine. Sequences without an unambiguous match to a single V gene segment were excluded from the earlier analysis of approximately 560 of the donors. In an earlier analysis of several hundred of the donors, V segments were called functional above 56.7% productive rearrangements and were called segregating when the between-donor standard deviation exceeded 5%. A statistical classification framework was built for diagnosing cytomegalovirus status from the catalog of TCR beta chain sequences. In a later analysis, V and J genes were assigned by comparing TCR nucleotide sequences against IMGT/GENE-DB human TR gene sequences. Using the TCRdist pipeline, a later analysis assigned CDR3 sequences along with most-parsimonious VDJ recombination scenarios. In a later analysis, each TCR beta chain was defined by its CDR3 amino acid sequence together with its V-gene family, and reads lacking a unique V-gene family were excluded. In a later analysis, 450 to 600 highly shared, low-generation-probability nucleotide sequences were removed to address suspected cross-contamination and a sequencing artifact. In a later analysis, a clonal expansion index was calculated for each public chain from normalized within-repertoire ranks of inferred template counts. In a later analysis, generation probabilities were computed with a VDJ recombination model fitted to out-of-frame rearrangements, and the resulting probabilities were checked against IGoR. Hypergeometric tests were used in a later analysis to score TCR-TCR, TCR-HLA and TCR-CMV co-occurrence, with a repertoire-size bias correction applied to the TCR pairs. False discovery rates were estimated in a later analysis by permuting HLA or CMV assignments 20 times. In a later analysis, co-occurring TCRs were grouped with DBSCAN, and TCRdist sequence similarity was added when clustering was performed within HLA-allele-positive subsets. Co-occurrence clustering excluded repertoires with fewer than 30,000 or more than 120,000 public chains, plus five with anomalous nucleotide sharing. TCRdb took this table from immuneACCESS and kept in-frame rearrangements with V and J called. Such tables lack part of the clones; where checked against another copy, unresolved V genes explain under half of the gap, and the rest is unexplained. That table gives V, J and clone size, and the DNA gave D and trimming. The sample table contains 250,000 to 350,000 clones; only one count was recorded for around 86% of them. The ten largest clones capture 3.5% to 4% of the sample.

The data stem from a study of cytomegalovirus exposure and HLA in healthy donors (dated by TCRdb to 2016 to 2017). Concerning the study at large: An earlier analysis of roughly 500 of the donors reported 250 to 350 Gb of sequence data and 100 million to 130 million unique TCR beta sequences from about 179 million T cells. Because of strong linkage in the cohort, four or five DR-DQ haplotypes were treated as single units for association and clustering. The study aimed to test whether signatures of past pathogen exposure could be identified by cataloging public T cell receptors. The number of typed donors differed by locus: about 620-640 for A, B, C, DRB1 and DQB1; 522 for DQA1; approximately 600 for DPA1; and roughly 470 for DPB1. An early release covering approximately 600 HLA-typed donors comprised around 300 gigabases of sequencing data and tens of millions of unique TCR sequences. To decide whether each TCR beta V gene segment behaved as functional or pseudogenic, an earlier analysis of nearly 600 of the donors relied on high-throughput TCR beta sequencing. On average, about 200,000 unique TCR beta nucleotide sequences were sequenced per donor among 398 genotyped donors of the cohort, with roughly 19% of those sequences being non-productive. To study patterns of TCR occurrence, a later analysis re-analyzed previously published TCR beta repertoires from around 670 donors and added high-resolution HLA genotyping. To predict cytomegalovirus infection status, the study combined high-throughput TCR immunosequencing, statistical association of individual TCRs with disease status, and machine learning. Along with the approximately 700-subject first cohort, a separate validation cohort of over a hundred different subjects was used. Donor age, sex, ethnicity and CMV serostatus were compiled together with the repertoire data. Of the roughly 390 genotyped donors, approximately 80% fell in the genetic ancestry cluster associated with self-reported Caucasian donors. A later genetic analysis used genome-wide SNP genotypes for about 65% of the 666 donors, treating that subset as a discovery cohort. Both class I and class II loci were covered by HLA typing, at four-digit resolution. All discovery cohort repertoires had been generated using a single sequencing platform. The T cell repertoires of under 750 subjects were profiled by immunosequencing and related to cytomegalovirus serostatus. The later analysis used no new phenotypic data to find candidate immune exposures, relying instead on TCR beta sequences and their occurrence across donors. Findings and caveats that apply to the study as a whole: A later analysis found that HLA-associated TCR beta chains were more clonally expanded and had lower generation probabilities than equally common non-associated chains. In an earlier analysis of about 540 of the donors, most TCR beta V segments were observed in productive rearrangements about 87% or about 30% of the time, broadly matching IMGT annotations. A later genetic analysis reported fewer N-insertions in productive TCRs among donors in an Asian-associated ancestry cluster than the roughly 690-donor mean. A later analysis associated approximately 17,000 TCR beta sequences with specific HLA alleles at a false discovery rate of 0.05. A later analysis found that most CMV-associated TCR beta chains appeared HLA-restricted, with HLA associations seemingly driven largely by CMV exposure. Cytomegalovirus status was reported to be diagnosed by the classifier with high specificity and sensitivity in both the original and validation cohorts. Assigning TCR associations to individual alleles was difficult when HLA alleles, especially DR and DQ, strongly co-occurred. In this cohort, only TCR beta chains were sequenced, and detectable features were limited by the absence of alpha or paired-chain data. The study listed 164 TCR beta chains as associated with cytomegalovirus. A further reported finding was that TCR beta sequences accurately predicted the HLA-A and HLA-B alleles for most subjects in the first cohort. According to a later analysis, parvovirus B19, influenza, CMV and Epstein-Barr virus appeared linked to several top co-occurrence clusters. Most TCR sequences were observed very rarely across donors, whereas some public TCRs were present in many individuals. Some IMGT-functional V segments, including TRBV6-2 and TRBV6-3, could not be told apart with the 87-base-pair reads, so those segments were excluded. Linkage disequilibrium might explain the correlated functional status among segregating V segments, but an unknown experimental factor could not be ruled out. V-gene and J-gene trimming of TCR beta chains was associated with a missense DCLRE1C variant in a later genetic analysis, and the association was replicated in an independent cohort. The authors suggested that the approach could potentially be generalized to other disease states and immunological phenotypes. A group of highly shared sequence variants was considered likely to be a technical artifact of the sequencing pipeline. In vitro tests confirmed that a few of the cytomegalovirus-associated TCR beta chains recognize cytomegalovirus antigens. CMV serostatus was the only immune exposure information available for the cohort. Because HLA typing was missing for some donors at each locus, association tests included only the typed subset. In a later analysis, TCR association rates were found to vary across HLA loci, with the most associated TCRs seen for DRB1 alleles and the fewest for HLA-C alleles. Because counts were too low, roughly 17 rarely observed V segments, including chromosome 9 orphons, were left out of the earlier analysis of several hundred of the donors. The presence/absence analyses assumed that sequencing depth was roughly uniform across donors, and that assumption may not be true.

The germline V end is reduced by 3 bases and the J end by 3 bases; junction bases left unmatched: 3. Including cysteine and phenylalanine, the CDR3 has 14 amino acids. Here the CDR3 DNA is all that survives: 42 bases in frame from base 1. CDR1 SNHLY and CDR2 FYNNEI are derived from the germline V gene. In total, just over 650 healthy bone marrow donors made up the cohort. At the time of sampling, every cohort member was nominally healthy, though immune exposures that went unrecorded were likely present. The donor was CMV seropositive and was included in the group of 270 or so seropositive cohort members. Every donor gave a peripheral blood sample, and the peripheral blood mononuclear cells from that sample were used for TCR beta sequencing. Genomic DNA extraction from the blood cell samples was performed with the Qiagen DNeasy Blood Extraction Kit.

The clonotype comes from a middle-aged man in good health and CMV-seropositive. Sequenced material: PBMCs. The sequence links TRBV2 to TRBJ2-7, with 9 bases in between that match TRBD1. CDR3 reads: CASSEDRGFYEQYF. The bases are TGTGCCAGCAGTGAGGACAGGGGTTTCTACGAGCAGTACTTC.